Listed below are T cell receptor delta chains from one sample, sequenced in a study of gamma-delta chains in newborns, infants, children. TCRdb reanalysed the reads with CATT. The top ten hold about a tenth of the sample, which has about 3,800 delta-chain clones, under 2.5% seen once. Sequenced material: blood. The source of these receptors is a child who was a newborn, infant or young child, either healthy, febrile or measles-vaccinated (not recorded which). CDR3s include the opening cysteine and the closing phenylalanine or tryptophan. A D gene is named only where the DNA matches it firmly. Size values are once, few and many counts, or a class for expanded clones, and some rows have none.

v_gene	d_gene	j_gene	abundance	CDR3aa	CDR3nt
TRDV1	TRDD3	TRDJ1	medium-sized	CALGETPSYWGIRLRTDKLIF	TGTGCTCTTGGGGAAACTCCTTCATACTGGGGGATACGGTTGAGGACCGATAAACTCATCTTT
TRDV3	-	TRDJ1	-	CALAFGSGGYEYTDKLIF	-
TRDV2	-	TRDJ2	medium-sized	CACDTLGELTAQLFF	TGTGCCTGTGACACCTTAGGGGAGCTGACAGCACAACTCTTCTTT
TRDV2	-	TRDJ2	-	CACDSWGSLTAQLFF	TGTGCCTGTGACTCGTGGGGATCCTTGACAGCACAACTCTTCTTT
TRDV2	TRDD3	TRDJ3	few	CACDSVLGDTRSSWDTRQMFF	TGTGCCTGTGACTCCGTACTGGGGGATACGCGGAGCTCCTGGGACACCCGACAGATGTTTTTC
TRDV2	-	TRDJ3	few	CACDTLLTASWDTRQMFF	TGTGCCTGTGACACATTACTGACCGCCTCCTGGGACACCCGACAGATGTTTTTC
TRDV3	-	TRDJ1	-	CAFVTAGDKLIF	TGTGCCTTTGTCACTGCGGGCGATAAACTCATCTTT
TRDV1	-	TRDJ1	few	CALGELRSQGYTDKLIF	TGTGCTCTTGGGGAACTTCGGAGCCAGGGGTACACCGATAAACTCATCTTT
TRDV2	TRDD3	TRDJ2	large	CACDTLVLGDTAQLFF	TGTGCCTGTGACACCCTCGTACTGGGGGATACAGCACAACTCTTCTTT
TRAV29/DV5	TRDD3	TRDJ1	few	CAASDSFLSGGYYTDKLIF	TGTGCAGCAAGCGATAGCTTCCTCTCTGGGGGATACTACACCGATAAACTCATCTTT
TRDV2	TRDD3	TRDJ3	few	CACDTLGDTPSWDTRQMFF	TGTGCCTGTGACACCCTGGGGGATACACCCTCCTGGGACACCCGACAGATGTTTTTC
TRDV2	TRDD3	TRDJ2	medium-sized	CACDTVGDTALTAQLFF	TGTGCCTGTGACACCGTGGGGGATACAGCTTTGACAGCACAACTCTTCTTT
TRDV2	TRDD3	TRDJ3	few	CACDAGGSSWDTRQMFF	TGTGCCTGTGACGCTGGGGGAAGCTCCTGGGACACCCGACAGATGTTTTTC
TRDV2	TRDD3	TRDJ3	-	CACDILGESSWDTRQMFF	TGTGCCTGTGACATACTGGGGGAAAGCTCCTGGGACACCCGACAGATGTTTTTC
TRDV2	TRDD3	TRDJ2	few	CACDALLGDFSLTAQLFF	TGTGCCTGTGACGCCTTACTGGGGGATTTCTCTTTGACAGCACAACTCTTCTTT
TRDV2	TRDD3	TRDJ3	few	CACDNWGDSWDTRQMFF	TGTGCCTGTGACAACTGGGGAGACTCCTGGGACACCCGACAGATGTTTTTC
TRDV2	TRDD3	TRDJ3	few	CACDTGWGKSSWDTRQMFF	TGTGCCTGTGACACCGGCTGGGGGAAGAGCTCCTGGGACACCCGACAGATGTTTTTC
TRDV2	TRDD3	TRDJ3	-	CACDTVGDTSSWDTRQMFF	TGTGCCTGTGACACCGTGGGGGATACAAGCTCCTGGGACACCCGACAGATGTTTTTC